This T cell receptor (beta chain) was found in a study of control samples from healthy donors and cancer patients. TCRdb keeps only in-frame clones here, not all; method: immunoSEQ multiplex PCR. The sample contains some 120,000 clones, roughly 91% of which appear only once. The ends lost 0 bases at V and 7 bases at J; junction bases unmatched: 3. Germline V gene data show CDR1 as SGHTA and CDR2 as FQGTGA. The CDR3 loop spans 15 amino acids. The rearrangement joins TRBV7-3 to TRBJ2-4, with 10 bases identical to TRBD1. Sequencing input: blood. The TCR sequence derives from an older woman in good health. The CDR3 DNA reads as TGTGCCAGCAGCTTAACAGGGACAGGGGATAACATTCAGTACTTC. It encodes CASSLTGTGDNIQYF.